This T cell receptor beta chain was recorded in a study of blood T cell repertoires in COVID-19. The CDR3 contains 15 residues. CDR1 and CDR2 (germline): SGDLS, YYNGEE. The ends lost 3 bases at V and 9 bases at J; junction bases unmatched: 12. Libraries were prepared by immunoSEQ multiplex PCR; TCRdb keeps only in-frame clonotypes and omits some of them. The profile shows some 100,000 clones, around four fifths of them singletons. Sequenced sample: peripheral blood. The sequence came from a human donor in a cohort sampled during active COVID-19. The J gene is TRBJ2-1, the V gene TRBV9; TRBD2 agrees at 7 bases. CDR3 residues: CASSALGAGEVEQFF. In DNA form, the CDR3 reads TGTGCCAGCAGCGCCCTCGGGGCGGGAGAAGTTGAGCAGTTCTTC.